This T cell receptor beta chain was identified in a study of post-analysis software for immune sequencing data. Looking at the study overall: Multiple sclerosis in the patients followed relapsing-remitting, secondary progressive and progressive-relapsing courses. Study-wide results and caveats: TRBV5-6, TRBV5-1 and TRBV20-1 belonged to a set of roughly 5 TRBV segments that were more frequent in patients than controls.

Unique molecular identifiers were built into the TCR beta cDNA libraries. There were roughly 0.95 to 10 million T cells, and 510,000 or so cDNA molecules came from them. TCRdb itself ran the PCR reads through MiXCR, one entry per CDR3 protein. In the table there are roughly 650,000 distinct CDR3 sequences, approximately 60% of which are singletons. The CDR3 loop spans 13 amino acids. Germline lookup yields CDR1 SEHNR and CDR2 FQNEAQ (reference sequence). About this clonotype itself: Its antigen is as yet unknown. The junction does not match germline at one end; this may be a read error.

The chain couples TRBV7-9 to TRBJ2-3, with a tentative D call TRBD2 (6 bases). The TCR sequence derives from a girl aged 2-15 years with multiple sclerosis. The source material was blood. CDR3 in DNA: TGTGCCAGCAACTTAGCGGTGCGATATACGCAGTATTTT. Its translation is CASNLAVRYTQYF.